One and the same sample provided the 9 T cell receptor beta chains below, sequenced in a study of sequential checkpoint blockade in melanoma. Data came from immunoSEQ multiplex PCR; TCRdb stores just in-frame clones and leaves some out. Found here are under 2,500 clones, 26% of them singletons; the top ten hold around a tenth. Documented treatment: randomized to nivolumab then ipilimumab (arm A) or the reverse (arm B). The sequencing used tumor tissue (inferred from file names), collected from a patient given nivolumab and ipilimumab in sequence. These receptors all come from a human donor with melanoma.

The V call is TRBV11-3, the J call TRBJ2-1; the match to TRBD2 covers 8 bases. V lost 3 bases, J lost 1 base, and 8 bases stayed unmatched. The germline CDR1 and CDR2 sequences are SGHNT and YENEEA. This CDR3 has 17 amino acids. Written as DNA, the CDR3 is TGTGCCAGCAGCTTCCTATCCGGGACTAGTTCCTACAATGAGCAGTTCTTC. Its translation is CASSFLSGTSSYNEQFF. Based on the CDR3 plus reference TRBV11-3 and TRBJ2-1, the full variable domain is EAGVVQSPRYKIIEKKQPVAFWCNPISGHNTLYWYLQNLGQGPELLIRYENEEAVDDSQLPKDRFSAERLKGVDSTLKIQPAELGDSAVYLCASSFLSGTSSYNEQFFGPGTRLTVL.

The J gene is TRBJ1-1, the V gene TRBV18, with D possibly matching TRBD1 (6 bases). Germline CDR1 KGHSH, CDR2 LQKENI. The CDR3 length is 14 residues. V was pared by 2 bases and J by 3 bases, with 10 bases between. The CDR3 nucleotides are TGTGCCAGCTCACCAGCAGGGGATTACACTGAAGCTTTCTTT. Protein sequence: CASSPAGDYTEAFF.

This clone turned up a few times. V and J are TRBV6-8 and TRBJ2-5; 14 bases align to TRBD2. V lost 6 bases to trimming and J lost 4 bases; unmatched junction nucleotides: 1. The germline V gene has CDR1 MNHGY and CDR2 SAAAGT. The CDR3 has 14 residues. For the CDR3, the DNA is TGTGCCAGCAGCGGGACTAGCGGGGGAGAGACCCAGTACTTC. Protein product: CASSGTSGGETQYF.

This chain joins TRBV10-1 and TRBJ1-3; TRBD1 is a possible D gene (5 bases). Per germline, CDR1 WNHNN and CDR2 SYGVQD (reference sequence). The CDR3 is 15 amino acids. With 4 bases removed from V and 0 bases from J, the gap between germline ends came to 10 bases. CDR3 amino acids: CASSGRAISGNTIYF. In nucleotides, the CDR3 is TGCGCCAGCAGTGGCAGGGCCATCTCTGGAAACACCATATATTTT.

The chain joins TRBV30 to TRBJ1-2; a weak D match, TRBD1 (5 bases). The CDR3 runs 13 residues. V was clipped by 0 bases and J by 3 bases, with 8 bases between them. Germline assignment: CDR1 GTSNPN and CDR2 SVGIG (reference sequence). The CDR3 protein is CAWSVWGDYGYTF. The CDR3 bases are TGTGCCTGGAGTGTGTGGGGCGACTATGGCTACACCTTC.

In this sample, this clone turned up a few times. Here the CDR3 DNA reads TGTGCCAGCAGCAAGGCTATGACAGCGGGAAACACCATATATTTT. Translation: CASSKAMTAGNTIYF. The chain carries TRBV14 and TRBJ1-3, with D possibly being TRBD1 (5 bases). Germline V gene lookup returns CDR1 SGHDN and CDR2 FVKESK. Trimming stripped 5 bases from V and 4 bases from J, with 15 bases between. This CDR3 has 15 residues.

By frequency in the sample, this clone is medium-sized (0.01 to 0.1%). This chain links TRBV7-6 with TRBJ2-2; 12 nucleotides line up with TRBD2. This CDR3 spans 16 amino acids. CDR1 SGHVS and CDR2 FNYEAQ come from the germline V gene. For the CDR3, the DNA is TGTGCTACCCGAGGACTAGCGGGGTCGGGCACCGGGGAGCTGTTTTTT. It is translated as CATRGLAGSGTGELFF.

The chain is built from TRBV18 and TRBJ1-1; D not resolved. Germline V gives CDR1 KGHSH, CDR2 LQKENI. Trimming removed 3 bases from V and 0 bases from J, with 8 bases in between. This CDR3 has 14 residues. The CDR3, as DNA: TGTGCCAGCTCACCTTTTACCCTGAACACTGAAGCTTTCTTT. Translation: CASSPFTLNTEAFF. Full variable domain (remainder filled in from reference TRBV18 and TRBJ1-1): NAGVMQNPRHLVRRRGQEARLRCSPMKGHSHVYWYRQLPEEGLKFMVYLQKENIIDESGMPKERFSAEFPKEGPSILRIQQVVRGDSAAYFCASSPFTLNTEAFFGQGTRLTVV.

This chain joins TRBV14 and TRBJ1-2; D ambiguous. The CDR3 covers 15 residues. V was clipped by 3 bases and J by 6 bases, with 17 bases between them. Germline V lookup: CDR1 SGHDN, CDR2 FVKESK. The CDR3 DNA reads TGTGCCAGCAGCCACGGGTTCGGCCTCGGGGATGGCTACACCTTC. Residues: CASSHGFGLGDGYTF.